This T cell receptor (beta chain) was identified in a study of Graves' ophthalmopathy and Graves' hyperthyroidism. Overall study context: Before any treatment, peripheral blood was taken at the initial diagnosis.

This clonotype was recorded at least ten times. Only newly diagnosed hyperthyroidism patients aged 18 to 65, with under 2 months' duration, were enrolled. Pregnant or lactating patients and those with other autoimmune diseases or uncontrolled infections were excluded. Germline values: CDR1 SGHRS, CDR2 YFSETQ. This CDR3 contains 14 residues. Trimming stripped 0 bases from V and 0 bases from J, with 7 bases between. Amplification of the TCR beta CDR3 regions used RNA transcripts (as template). Scientists carried out first-round RT-PCR using HTBI primers and then a second-round multiplex PCR. TCRdb recomputed calls from the multiplex PCR reads with MiXCR, one row per CDR3 protein. This sample has hundreds of thousands of distinct CDR3 sequences; approximately 21% occur once, and the top ten carry approximately 3%.

The chain links TRBV5-1 to TRBJ2-7; maybe TRBD2 (6 bases). This TCR came from a woman aged 18-35 years with stable Graves' hyperthyroidism. Material: peripheral blood. CDR3 in amino acids: CASSLDGGSYEQYF. The CDR3 DNA sequence: TGCGCCAGCAGCTTGGACGGGGGCTCCTACGAGCAGTACTTC. Variable domain in full (rest from reference TRBV5-1 and TRBJ2-7): KAGVTQTPRYLIKTRGQQVTLSCSPISGHRSVSWYQQTPGQGLQFLFEYFSETQRNKGNFPGRFSGRQFSNSRSEMNVSTLELGDSALYLCASSLDGGSYEQYFGPGTRLTVT.